There are a few counts of the clone carrying this T cell receptor beta chain. The target antigen is unknown. This sample was taken from a study of human T cells and chemical hapten exposure. Study overall: Patch tests applied 0.01% DPC to the upper back and were scored after 6 days. The study, taken as a whole, reports: Expanded TCRs grouped into significantly more large CDR3 similarity clusters than controls produced. The study found that DPC sensitization did not change TCRs above 1 in 1000 frequency.

Described time point: patch test 1, 2 weeks after DPC sensitization. The sample's treatment: therapeutic diphenylcyclopropenone sensitization with weekly scalp DPC. Germline CDR1 and CDR2: SGDLS and YYNGEE. The CDR3 is 14 residues long. Trimming took off 4 bases at V and 4 bases at J, with 14 bases between the two ends. As the library was built, unique molecular identifiers were attached to individual cDNA molecules. TCRdb redid the calling of the RACE reads with MiXCR, one entry per CDR3 protein. The repertoire holds 300,000 to 400,000 distinct CDR3 sequences, with roughly 6.9% as singletons. The material sequenced was whole blood, taken in connection with sensitization to the hapten diphenylcyclopropenone (DPC). The receptor's source is a woman aged 18-30 years with alopecia areata. Some clones in this sample may be carry-over from other donors' samples. The V gene is TRBV9, the J gene TRBJ1-2; TRBD1 might be the D (5 bases). The CDR3 loop reads CASSLRGGSYGYTF. Here the CDR3 DNA reads TGTGCCAGCAGCCTTAGGGGAGGGTCCTATGGCTACACCTTC. The whole variable domain, remainder taken from reference TRBV9 and TRBJ1-2, is DSGVTQTPKHLITATGQRVTLRCSPRSGDLSVYWYQQSLDQGLQFLIQYYNGEERAKGNILERFSAQQFPDLHSELNLSSLELGDSALYFCASSLRGGSYGYTFGSGTRLTVV.